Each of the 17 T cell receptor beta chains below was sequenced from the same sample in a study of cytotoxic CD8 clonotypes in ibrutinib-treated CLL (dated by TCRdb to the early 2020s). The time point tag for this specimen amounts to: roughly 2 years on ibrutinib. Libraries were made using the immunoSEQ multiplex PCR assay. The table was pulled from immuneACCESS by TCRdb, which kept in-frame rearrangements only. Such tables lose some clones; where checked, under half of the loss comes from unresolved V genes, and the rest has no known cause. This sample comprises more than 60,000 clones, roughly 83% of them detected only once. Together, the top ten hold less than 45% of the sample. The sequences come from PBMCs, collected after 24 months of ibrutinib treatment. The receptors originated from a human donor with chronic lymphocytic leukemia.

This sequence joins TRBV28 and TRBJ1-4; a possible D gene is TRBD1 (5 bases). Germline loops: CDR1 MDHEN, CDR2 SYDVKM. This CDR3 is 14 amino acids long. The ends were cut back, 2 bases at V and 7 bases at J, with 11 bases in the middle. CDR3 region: CASSLPGQVEKLFF. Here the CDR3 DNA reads TGTGCCAGCAGTTTACCGGGGCAGGTTGAAAAACTGTTTTTT.

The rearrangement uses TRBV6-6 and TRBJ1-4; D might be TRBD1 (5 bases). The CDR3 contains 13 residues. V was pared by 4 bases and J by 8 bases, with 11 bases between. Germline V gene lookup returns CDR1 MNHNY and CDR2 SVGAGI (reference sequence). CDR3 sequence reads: CASSFRVEEKLFF. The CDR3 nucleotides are TGTGCCAGCAGTTTCAGGGTGGAGGAAAAACTGTTTTTT.

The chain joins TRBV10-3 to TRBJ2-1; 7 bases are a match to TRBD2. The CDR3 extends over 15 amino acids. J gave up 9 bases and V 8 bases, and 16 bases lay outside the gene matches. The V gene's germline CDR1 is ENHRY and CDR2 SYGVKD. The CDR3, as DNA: TGTGCCATCCTACCAGCGGGACGGGGAAACACTGAGCAGTTCTTC. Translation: CAILPAGRGNTEQFF.

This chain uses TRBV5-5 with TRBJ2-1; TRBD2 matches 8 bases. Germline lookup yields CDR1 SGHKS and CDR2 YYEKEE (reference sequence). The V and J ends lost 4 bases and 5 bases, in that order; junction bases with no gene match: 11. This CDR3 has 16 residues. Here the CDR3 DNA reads TGTGCCAGCAGCCCCTCCCCAGCGGGAGCCCACAATGAGCAGTTCTTC. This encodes CASSPSPAGAHNEQFF.

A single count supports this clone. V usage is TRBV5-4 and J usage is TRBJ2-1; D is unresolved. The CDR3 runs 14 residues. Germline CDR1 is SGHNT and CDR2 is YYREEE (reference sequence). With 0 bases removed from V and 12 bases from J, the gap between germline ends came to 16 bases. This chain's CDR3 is CASSLGGDNLGQFF. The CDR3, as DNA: TGTGCCAGCAGCTTGGGAGGAGACAACCTGGGGCAGTTCTTC.

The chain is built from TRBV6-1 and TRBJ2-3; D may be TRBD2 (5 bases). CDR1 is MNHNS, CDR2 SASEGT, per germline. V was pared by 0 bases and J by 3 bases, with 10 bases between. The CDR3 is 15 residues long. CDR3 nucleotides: TGTGCCAGCAGTGAAGCCGGTAGCGTTACAGATACGCAGTATTTT. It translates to CASSEAGSVTDTQYF.

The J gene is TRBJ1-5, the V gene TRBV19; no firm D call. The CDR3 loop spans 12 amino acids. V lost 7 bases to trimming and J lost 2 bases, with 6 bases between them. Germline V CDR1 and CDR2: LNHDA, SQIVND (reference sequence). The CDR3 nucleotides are TGTGCCAGTAATAGGGGCAATCAGCCCCAGCATTTT. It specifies CASNRGNQPQHF.

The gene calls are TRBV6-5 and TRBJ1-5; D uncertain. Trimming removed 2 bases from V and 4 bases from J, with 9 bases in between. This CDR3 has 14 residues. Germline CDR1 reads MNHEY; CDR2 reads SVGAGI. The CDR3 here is CASSYARSNQPQHF. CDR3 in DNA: TGTGCCAGCAGTTACGCCAGGTCGAATCAGCCCCAGCATTTT.

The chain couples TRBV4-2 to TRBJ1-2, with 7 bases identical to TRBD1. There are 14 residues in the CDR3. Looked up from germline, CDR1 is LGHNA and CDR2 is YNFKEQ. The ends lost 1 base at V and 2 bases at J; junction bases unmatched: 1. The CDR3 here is CASSQGDSNYGYTF. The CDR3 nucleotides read TGTGCCAGCAGCCAAGGGGACAGCAACTATGGCTACACCTTC.

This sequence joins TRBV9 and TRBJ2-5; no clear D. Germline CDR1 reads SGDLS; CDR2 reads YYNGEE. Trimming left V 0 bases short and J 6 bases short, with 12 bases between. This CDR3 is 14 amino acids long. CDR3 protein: CASSVALETKTQYF. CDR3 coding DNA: TGTGCCAGCAGCGTAGCTCTAGAAACAAAGACCCAGTACTTC.

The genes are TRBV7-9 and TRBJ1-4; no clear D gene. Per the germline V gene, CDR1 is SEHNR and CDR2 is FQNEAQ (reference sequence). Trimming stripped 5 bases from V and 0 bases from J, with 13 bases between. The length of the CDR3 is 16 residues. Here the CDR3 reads CASSHHTGTTNEKLFF. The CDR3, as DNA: TGTGCCAGCAGCCACCACACCGGGACAACTAATGAAAAACTGTTTTTT. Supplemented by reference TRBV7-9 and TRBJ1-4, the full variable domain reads DTGVSQNPRHKITKRGQNVTFRCDPISEHNRLYWYRQTLGQGPEFLTYFQNEAQLEKSRLLSDRFSAERPKGSFSTLEIQRTEQGDSAMYLCASSHHTGTTNEKLFFGSGTQLSVL.

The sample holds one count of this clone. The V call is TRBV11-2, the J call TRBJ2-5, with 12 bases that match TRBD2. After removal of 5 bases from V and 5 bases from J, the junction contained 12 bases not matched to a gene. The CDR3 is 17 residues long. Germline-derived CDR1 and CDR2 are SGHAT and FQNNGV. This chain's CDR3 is CASSPGLAGPKEETQYF. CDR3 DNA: TGTGCCAGCAGCCCAGGACTAGCGGGACCCAAGGAGGAGACCCAGTACTTC.

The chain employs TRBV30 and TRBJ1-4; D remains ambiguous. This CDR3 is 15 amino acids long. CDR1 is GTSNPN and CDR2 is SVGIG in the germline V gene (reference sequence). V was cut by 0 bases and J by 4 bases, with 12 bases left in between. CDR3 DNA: TGTGCCTGGAGTGTCGTGTTACAGCTTAATGAAAAACTGTTTTTT. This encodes CAWSVVLQLNEKLFF.

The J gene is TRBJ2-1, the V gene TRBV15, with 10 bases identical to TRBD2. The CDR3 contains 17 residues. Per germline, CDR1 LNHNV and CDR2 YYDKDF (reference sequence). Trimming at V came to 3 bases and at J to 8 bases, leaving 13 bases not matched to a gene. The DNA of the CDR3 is TGTGCCACCAGCAGGCAAGCGGGAGGGCCTGGGGCCTATGAGCAGTTCTTC. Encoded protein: CATSRQAGGPGAYEQFF.

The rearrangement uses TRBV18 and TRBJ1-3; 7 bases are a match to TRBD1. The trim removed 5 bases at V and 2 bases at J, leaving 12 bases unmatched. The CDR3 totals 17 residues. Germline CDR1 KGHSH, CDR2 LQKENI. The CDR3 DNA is TGTGCCAGCTCAGCCGGACCGACAGGGAGTGCTGGAAACACCATATATTTT. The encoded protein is CASSAGPTGSAGNTIYF.

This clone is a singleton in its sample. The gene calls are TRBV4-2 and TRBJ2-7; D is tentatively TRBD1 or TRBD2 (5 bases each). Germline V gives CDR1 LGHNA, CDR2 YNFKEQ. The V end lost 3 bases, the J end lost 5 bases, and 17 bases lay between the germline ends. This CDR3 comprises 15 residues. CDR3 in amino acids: CASSQNGTPLDEQYF. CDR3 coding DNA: TGTGCCAGCAGCCAGAACGGGACGCCCTTGGACGAGCAGTACTTC.

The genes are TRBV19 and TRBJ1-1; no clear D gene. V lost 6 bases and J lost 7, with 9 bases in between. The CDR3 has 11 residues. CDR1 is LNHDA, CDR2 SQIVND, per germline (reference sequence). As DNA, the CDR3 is TGTGCCAGTAGGACTCGGGGTGAAGCTTTCTTT. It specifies CASRTRGEAFF.